The TCR beta chain under discussion was sequenced for a study of blood T cell repertoires in COVID-19. Study summary: The United States, Italy and Spain supplied acute and convalescent COVID-19 samples.

Authors' analysis steps: How many nucleated cells were present was estimated from reference gene primer amplification. Sequencing used immunoSEQ multiplex PCR; TCRdb keeps in-frame clones, though not all of them. The D gene and trimming were derived from the DNA, and the V and J assignments and clone size from that table. The sample lists over 150,000 clones; around four fifths were seen once. Trimming removed 1 base from V and 8 bases from J; junction bases left unmatched: 4. There are 13 residues in the CDR3. The germline V gene encodes CDR1 MNHNS and CDR2 SASEGT. This chain links TRBV6-1 with TRBJ1-2, with 7 positions matching TRBD1. The TCR sequence derives from a woman aged 80 or older with acute or convalescent COVID-19. The sequencing input was peripheral blood. CDR3: CASSEGAGGGYTF. For the CDR3, the DNA is TGTGCCAGCAGTGAAGGGGCAGGGGGAGGCTACACCTTC.